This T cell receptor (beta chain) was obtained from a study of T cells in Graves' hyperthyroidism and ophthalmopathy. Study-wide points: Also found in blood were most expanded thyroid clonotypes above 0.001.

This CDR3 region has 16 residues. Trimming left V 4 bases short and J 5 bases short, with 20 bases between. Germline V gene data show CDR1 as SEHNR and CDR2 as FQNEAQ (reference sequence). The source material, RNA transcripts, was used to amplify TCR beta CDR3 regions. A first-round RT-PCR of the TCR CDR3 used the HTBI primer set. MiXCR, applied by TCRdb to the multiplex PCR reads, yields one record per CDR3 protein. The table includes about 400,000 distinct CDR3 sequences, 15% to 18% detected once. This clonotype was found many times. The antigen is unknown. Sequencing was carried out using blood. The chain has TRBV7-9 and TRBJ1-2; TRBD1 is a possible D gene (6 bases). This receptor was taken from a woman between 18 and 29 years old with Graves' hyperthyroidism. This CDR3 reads CASSSYRVERVYGYTF. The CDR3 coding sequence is TGTGCCAGCAGCTCGTACAGGGTCGAGCGGGTGTATGGCTACACCTTC.